One and the same sample provided the 28 T cell receptor beta chains below, sequenced in a study of T cells in Graves' hyperthyroidism and ophthalmopathy. The investigators amplified TCR beta CDR3 regions from RNA transcripts. RT-PCR in the first round (using the HTBI primer set) targeted the TCR CDR3. One entry per CDR3 protein, called by TCRdb with MiXCR from the multiplex PCR reads. The data show 500,000 to 650,000 distinct CDR3 sequences, 15% to 20% seen once. The sample taken for sequencing was blood. All receptors derive from a woman aged 18 to 35 with Graves' ophthalmopathy.

Many counts were recorded for this clonotype. The V call is TRBV5-1, the J call TRBJ1-1; weak D call: TRBD1 (5 bases). From germline, CDR1 is SGHRS and CDR2 YFSETQ. Trimming shortened V by 3 bases and J by 1 base, and 13 bases separated the two germline ends. CDR3 length equals 15 residues. The CDR3 DNA is TGCGCCAGCAGCTCTCAATCCGGGGGGAACACTGAAGCTTTCTTT. Translated, it gives CASSSQSGGNTEAFF.

Many counts were recorded for this clonotype. This chain connects TRBV20-1 to TRBJ2-5, with D unclear. Germline CDR1 DFQATT, CDR2 SNEGSKA (reference sequence). CDR3 length: 14 residues. V lost 1 base, J lost 5 bases, and 14 bases lay in between. As DNA, the CDR3 is TGCAGTGCTAGAGCTGGTGACCCAAGGGAGACCCAGTACTTC. This sequence encodes CSARAGDPRETQYF.

With respect to this clonotype: A much larger clone lies a single base off, so this may be a read error. The chain is built from TRBV27 and TRBJ1-1; a possible D gene is TRBD1 (5 bases). The germline V gene has CDR1 MNHEY and CDR2 SMNVEV (reference sequence). The CDR3 consists of 14 residues. The chain's CDR3 is CASSQPAGHTEALF. CDR3 DNA sequence: TGTGCCAGCAGCCAGCCGGCGGGGCACACTGAAGCTCTCTTT.

This clonotype was detected ten times or more. The rearrangement uses TRBV15 and TRBJ1-1; perhaps TRBD1 as D (5 bases). CDR3 length: 20 amino acids. Germline assignment: CDR1 LNHNV and CDR2 YYDKDF (reference sequence). Trimming took off 0 bases at V and 0 bases at J, with 23 bases between the two ends. DNA of the CDR3: TGTGCCACCAGCAGAGATCGTGATAGGGACCGTTACCTTATGAACACTGAAGCTTTCTTT. Its translation: CATSRDRDRDRYLMNTEAFF.

As regards this clonotype: At one end, the junction sequence differs from germline, possibly due to a read error. This sequence joins TRBV18 and TRBJ2-3; TRBD1 agrees at 8 bases. CDR1 and CDR2 (germline): KGHSH, LQKENI. The CDR3 spans 18 residues. The CDR3 region has the DNA TGTGTCAGCTCACCAGTGCAGGGGGCCCTTGTAGGCACAGATACGCAGTATTTT. It encodes CVSSPVQGALVGTDTQYF.

This clonotype was counted between two and nine times. In DNA form, the CDR3 reads TGTGCCAGCGGGCGGGGGGCCGATGGCTACACCTTC. This gives the protein CASGRGADGYTF. This chain uses TRBV6-1 with TRBJ1-2, with D perhaps matching TRBD1 (6 bases). The CDR3 covers 12 residues. Germline CDR1 reads MNHNS; CDR2 reads SASEGT. V was clipped by 8 bases and J by 6 bases, with 13 bases between them.

The sample holds many counts of this clonotype. The chain combines TRBV5-1 with TRBJ1-6, with D maybe TRBD1 (5 bases). The ends were cut back, 0 bases at V and 8 bases at J, with 12 bases in the middle. This CDR3 comprises 15 residues. Germline CDR1 is SGHRS and CDR2 is YFSETQ. The CDR3 spells CASSLEGAVDSPLHF. The CDR3 DNA is TGCGCCAGCAGCTTGGAAGGGGCAGTGGATTCACCCCTCCACTTT.

V gene TRBV9 combines with J gene TRBJ1-6; D call uncertain. Germline V lookup: CDR1 SGDLS, CDR2 YYNGEE. The V end lost 0 bases, the J end lost 4 bases, and 8 bases lay between the germline ends. This CDR3 is built from 15 residues. The CDR3 region is CASSVEDGYNSPLHF. CDR3 bases: TGTGCCAGCAGCGTAGAGGACGGATATAATTCACCCCTCCACTTT.

Ten or more counts support this clonotype. This chain connects TRBV13 to TRBJ2-7; tentatively, D is TRBD2 (5 bases). Germline CDR1 reads PRHDT; CDR2 reads FYEKMQ (reference sequence). The CDR3 sequence is 16 residues long. The V end was cut by 1 base, the J end by 3 bases, with 16 bases between. This CDR3 is CASSLVGVFPHYEQYF. The CDR3 DNA reads TGTGCCAGCAGCTTAGTCGGGGTTTTCCCCCACTACGAGCAGTACTTC.

Of note for this clonotype: A much larger clone lies a single base off, so this may be a read error. The rearrangement links TRBV30 to TRBJ2-2; D is perhaps TRBD2 (6 bases). This CDR3 is built from 14 residues. In germline, CDR1 is GTSNPN, CDR2 SVGIG (reference sequence). V was shortened by 0 bases and J by 6 bases, with 11 bases between the two germline ends. CDR3 loop: CAWSVGSGAGELFF. DNA for the CDR3: TGTGCCTGGAGTGTCGGGAGCGGAGCCGGGGAGCTGTTTTTT. Based on the CDR3 plus reference TRBV30 and TRBJ2-2, the full variable domain is SQTIHQWPATLVQPVGSPLSLECTVEGTSNPNLYWYRQAAGRGLQLLFYSVGIGQISSEVPQNLSASRPQDRQFILSSKKLLLSDSGFYLCAWSVGSGAGELFFGEGSRLTVL.

This sequence joins TRBV10-1 and TRBJ2-2, with 8 bases aligning to TRBD1. CDR1 WNHNN and CDR2 SYGVQD come from the germline V gene (reference sequence). V shed 10 bases, J shed 2 bases, and the junction held 12 bases outside the gene matches. CDR3 length: 16 amino acids. The CDR3 bases are TGCGCCACGTCCCCCGCGCAGGGGGCAAACACCGGGGAGCTGTTTTTT. Translated: CATSPAQGANTGELFF.

This clonotype has at least ten counts. The chain combines TRBV3-1 with TRBJ1-2; D gene ambiguous. CDR1 is LGHDT, CDR2 YNNKEL, per germline (reference sequence). The CDR3 has 12 amino acids. V lost 3 bases and J 7 bases, leaving 9 bases between the germline ends. CDR3 sequence (DNA): TGTGCCAGCAGCCAGATCGGAGGTGGCTACACCTTC. This encodes CASSQIGGGYTF.

The chain joins TRBV27 to TRBJ2-2; D is ambiguous. CDR3 length: 14 residues. Germline CDR1 and CDR2: MNHEY and SMNVEV (reference sequence). Trimming removed 5 bases at V and 5 bases at J, with 12 bases between. This CDR3 is CASSERPGTGELFF. The CDR3 region has the DNA TGTGCCAGCAGTGAGAGGCCCGGGACCGGGGAGCTGTTTTTT.

V gene TRBV9 combines with J gene TRBJ2-5; no firm D call. The CDR3 consists of 13 residues. Germline values: CDR1 SGDLS, CDR2 YYNGEE. The V gene lost 3 bases and the J gene lost 7 bases, with 13 bases spanning the gap. CDR3 in DNA: TGTGCCAGCAGCGAAGGGCAGAGTGGGACCCAGTACTTC. It is translated as CASSEGQSGTQYF.

The chain joins TRBV5-1 to TRBJ2-5, with TRBD2 matching 9 bases. Losses at the gene ends were 0 bases for V and 5 bases for J; bases not matched to a gene: 5. This CDR3 spans 15 amino acids. The V gene's germline CDR1 is SGHRS and CDR2 YFSETQ. CDR3 protein: CASSLVQREVETQYF. The DNA for the CDR3 is TGCGCCAGCAGCTTGGTCCAGCGGGAGGTGGAGACCCAGTACTTC.

V and J are TRBV7-2 and TRBJ2-7, with TRBD2 matching over 7 bases. CDR1 is SGHTA and CDR2 is FQGNSA in the germline V gene. The V gene end was trimmed by 3 bases and the J gene end by 2 bases; junction bases not matched to a gene: 4. CDR3 length equals 14 residues. This CDR3 reads CASSFGRGTYEQYF. CDR3 coding DNA: TGTGCCAGCAGCTTTGGGCGGGGGACCTACGAGCAGTACTTC.

This clonotype has only a few counts. The chain combines TRBV29-1 with TRBJ2-5; no reliable D call. The CDR3 runs to 12 residues. Per the germline V gene, CDR1 is SQVTM and CDR2 is ANQGSEA. V dropped 5 bases and J dropped 2 bases, with 9 bases sitting between them. This CDR3 is CSVQVLQETQYF. The CDR3 region has the DNA TGCAGCGTTCAGGTCCTTCAAGAGACCCAGTACTTC.

The CDR3 DNA follows: TGTGCCAGTCCCGGCAGCTCTGGAAACACCATATATTTT. It yields the protein CASPGSSGNTIYF. The chain employs TRBV19 and TRBJ1-3; D is unresolved. The V gene lost 8 bases and the J gene lost 0 bases, with 8 bases spanning the gap. CDR1 is LNHDA and CDR2 is SQIVND in the germline V gene (reference sequence). This CDR3 has 13 residues.

The sample holds many counts of this clonotype. The rearrangement joins TRBV6-2 or TRBV6-3 to TRBJ2-7, with D unresolved. In germline, CDR1 is MNHEY, CDR2 SVGEGT. Trimming took 9 bases from V and 1 from J, leaving 10 bases between them. The CDR3 consists of 12 residues. The CDR3 protein is CASPRESYEQYF. CDR3 DNA: TGTGCCAGTCCCCGCGAGTCCTACGAGCAGTACTTC.

This clonotype was recorded many times. The genes are TRBV11-3 and TRBJ2-1; a possible D gene is TRBD2 (6 bases). Germline-derived CDR1 and CDR2 are SGHNT and YENEEA. Trimming stripped 1 base from V and 8 bases from J, with 12 bases between. CDR3 size: 14 residues. CDR3 sequence reads: CASSLGAGLDEQFF. The CDR3 nucleotides read TGTGCCAGCAGCTTAGGGGCGGGGCTGGATGAGCAGTTCTTC.

This clonotype was counted at least ten times. The genes are TRBV28 and TRBJ2-1, with a possible D match to TRBD2 (6 bases). The length of the CDR3 is 13 residues. Germline assignment: CDR1 MDHEN and CDR2 SYDVKM. V was trimmed by 4 bases and J by 9 bases, leaving 13 bases between them. The CDR3 DNA is TGTGCCAGCAGTTCGACTAGACCGGCTGAGCAGTTCTTC. Translating it yields CASSSTRPAEQFF.

The chain joins TRBV28 to TRBJ1-2, with D tentatively TRBD1 (5 bases). In germline, CDR1 is MDHEN, CDR2 SYDVKM. The CDR3 totals 17 residues. Trimming took 3 bases from V and 2 from J, leaving 19 bases between them. CDR3 sequence (DNA): TGTGCCAGCAGTTTCCCCCCCCTTGGGGGTATAAACTATGGCTACACCTTC. It is translated as CASSFPPLGGINYGYTF.

The sample holds many counts of this clonotype. The rearrangement joins TRBV24-1 to TRBJ2-3, with D perhaps given as TRBD1 or TRBD2 (7 bases each). This CDR3 is built from 17 residues. Germline assignment: CDR1 KGHDR and CDR2 SFDVKD. With 0 bases removed from V and 1 base from J, the gap between germline ends came to 13 bases. CDR3 DNA: TGTGCCACCAGTGATTTGCCATCAGGGGGGGGCACAGATACGCAGTATTTT. Its translation: CATSDLPSGGGTDTQYF.

The CDR3, as DNA: TGTGCCAGCAGTTTGGCCCCAGGGGGCACGGGAGAGACCCAGTACTTC. Protein sequence: CASSLAPGGTGETQYF. The chain recombines TRBV27 with TRBJ2-5; 8 nucleotides match TRBD1. The V segment lost 3 bases and the J segment 4 bases; nucleotides outside the gene matches: 10. Germline V gene sequence: CDR1 MNHEY, CDR2 SMNVEV (reference sequence). This CDR3 has 16 amino acids.

This clonotype has at least ten counts. The chain recombines TRBV27 with TRBJ1-1; D is perhaps TRBD1 (6 bases). Trimming took off 6 bases at V and 7 bases at J, with 18 bases between the two ends. Germline V CDR1 and CDR2: MNHEY, SMNVEV (reference sequence). There are 14 residues in the CDR3. CDR3 in DNA: TGTGCCAGCAGCAATCCTAGGGAGGGGGTTGAAGCTTTCTTT. This gives the protein CASSNPREGVEAFF.

Only a few counts were recorded for this clonotype. The chain couples TRBV6-1 to TRBJ1-1, with D unclear. Between the trimmed V and J ends, which lost 1 base and 8 bases, there was a span of 8 bases. Germline lookup yields CDR1 MNHNS and CDR2 SASEGT. This CDR3 has 12 amino acids. The CDR3 here is CASSEDWQEAFF. As DNA, the CDR3 is TGTGCCAGCAGTGAAGACTGGCAGGAAGCTTTCTTT.

This clonotype was seen many times. The gene calls are TRBV11-2 and TRBJ1-4; 11 bases are shared with TRBD1. CDR1 SGHAT and CDR2 FQNNGV come from the germline V gene. V was clipped by 6 bases and J by 10 bases; unmatched bases: 7. The CDR3 is 14 amino acids. CDR3 sequence reads: CASRSYGTGGKLFF. The CDR3 DNA reads TGTGCCAGCAGATCCTACGGGACAGGGGGAAAACTGTTTTTT.

At least ten counts were recorded for this clonotype. The chain links TRBV7-9 to TRBJ2-7; no reliable D call. With 4 bases removed from V and 2 bases from J, the gap between germline ends came to 6 bases. Germline V gives CDR1 SEHNR, CDR2 FQNEAQ (reference sequence). This CDR3 has 12 residues. The CDR3: CASSSTTYEQYF. For the CDR3, the DNA is TGTGCCAGCAGCTCCACTACCTACGAGCAGTACTTC.